This T cell receptor (beta chain) derives from a study of PD-L1 blockade in urothelial cancer. Study at large: Males with urothelial cancer arising in the bladder constituted about 85% of the roughly 30 patients. Prior chemotherapy ranged from 0 to 3 regimens per patient.

Each FFPE tumor had its DNA quantified by means of amplified housekeeping genes. This table comes from immunoSEQ multiplex PCR, and its TCRdb copy is limited to in-frame clones, with some not included. The sample has about 35,000 clones, just over 35% seen once. Findings and caveats of the study: Each patient yielded one FFPE tumor sample, not obtained immediately pretreatment.

This clone came up many times. The antigen remains unidentified. This CDR3 spans 14 amino acids. Germline values: CDR1 SQVTM, CDR2 ANQGSEA. The ends lost 8 bases at V and 5 bases at J; junction bases unmatched: 10. The chain links TRBV29-1 to TRBJ2-1; 9 bases fit TRBD2. The source was tumor tissue, collected before atezolizumab (anti-PD-L1) treatment. The receptor was isolated from a man between 60 and 75 years old with urothelial cancer. In DNA, the CDR3 is TGCAGCACGGCGGCTAGCGGGGCTAACAATGAGCAGTTCTTC. Translation gives CSTAASGANNEQFF.